Below, 30 T cell receptor beta chains from the same sample are listed, as sequenced in a study of blood T cell repertoires in COVID-19. Using immunoSEQ multiplex PCR, the repertoire was profiled, and TCRdb retains in-frame clones only, with some absent. The table shows some 360,000 clones, with around 90% occurring only once. The specimen was peripheral blood. The origin of the receptors is a woman aged 55-70 years with COVID-19, enrolled during active disease.

This clone turned up a few times. This sequence joins TRBV18 and TRBJ1-5; the match to TRBD1 covers 8 bases. V trimming: 3 bases; J trimming: 2 bases; junction bases outside the gene matches: 3. CDR1 is KGHSH and CDR2 is LQKENI in the germline V gene. The length of the CDR3 is 15 residues. The CDR3 bases are TGTGCCAGCTCACCTCAGGGGGCAGGCAATCAGCCCCAGCATTTT. Translation gives CASSPQGAGNQPQHF.

This chain joins TRBV4-1 and TRBJ1-5; no clear D gene. V was clipped by 1 base and J by 3 bases, with 13 bases between them. From germline, CDR1 is MGHRA and CDR2 YSYEKL. This CDR3 region has 16 residues. The CDR3 DNA sequence: TGCGCCAGCAGCCAAGGGTGGACGGGAAACAATCAGCCCCAGCATTTT. This codes for CASSQGWTGNNQPQHF.

The chain uses TRBV3-1 (or the pseudogene TRBV3-2) and TRBJ2-3; TRBD2 agrees at 10 bases. The germline V gene has CDR1 LGHDT and CDR2 YNNKEL (reference sequence). Unmatched junction bases numbered 7, after V lost 1 base and J lost 3 bases. The CDR3 extends over 17 amino acids. CDR3: CASSQAPTSGVTDTQYF. CDR3 sequence (DNA): TGTGCCAGCAGCCAAGCCCCAACTAGCGGGGTGACAGATACGCAGTATTTT.

The J gene is TRBJ2-7, the V gene TRBV28, with D tentatively TRBD1 (6 bases). Germline V gives CDR1 MDHEN, CDR2 SYDVKM. Trimming cost V 2 bases and J 6 bases, with 17 bases left between them. The CDR3 covers 15 residues. CDR3 amino acids: CASSLGGRGTREQYF. CDR3 DNA sequence: TGTGCCAGCAGTTTAGGGGGCAGGGGAACTCGCGAGCAGTACTTC.

The rearrangement joins TRBV5-1 to TRBJ1-6; the match to TRBD1 covers 7 bases. Germline V CDR1 and CDR2: SGHRS, YFSETQ. J gave up 8 bases and V 4 bases, and 6 bases lay outside the gene matches. The CDR3 covers 14 residues. DNA for the CDR3: TGCGCCAGCAGCCGACAGGGATTAGATTCACCCCTCCACTTT. Amino acid sequence: CASSRQGLDSPLHF.

This chain links TRBV11-2 with TRBJ2-7; D may be TRBD1 (6 bases). V was clipped by 5 bases and J by 5 bases, with 16 bases between them. The CDR3 is made up of 14 amino acids. Looked up from germline, CDR1 is SGHAT and CDR2 is FQNNGV. CDR3 loop: CASSQGHLKNEQYF. The CDR3, as DNA: TGTGCCAGCAGCCAGGGACACTTAAAAAACGAGCAGTACTTC.

The chain couples TRBV6-5 to TRBJ1-1; the D gene is possibly TRBD1 (6 bases). The CDR3 is 12 amino acids. Germline V gives CDR1 MNHEY, CDR2 SVGAGI. V lost 5 bases to trimming and J lost 10 bases, with 14 bases between them. The CDR3 is CASSREGGGAFF. Here the CDR3 DNA reads TGTGCCAGCAGTCGGGAGGGGGGGGGAGCTTTCTTT.

The CDR3 coding sequence is TGTGCCAGCAGCTTCACAGGCTACGAGCAGTACTTC. It yields the protein CASSFTGYEQYF. The chain employs TRBV5-4 and TRBJ2-7; possible D gene TRBD1, 5 bases. The CDR3 has 12 amino acids. Germline-derived CDR1 and CDR2 are SGHNT and YYREEE (reference sequence). Deletions cut 2 bases from V and 3 bases from J, with 6 bases between.

The V call is TRBV5-1, the J call TRBJ1-2; D not certain. V lost 4 bases to trimming and J lost 0 bases, with 7 bases between them. Germline lookup yields CDR1 SGHRS and CDR2 YFSETQ. This CDR3 region has 13 residues. The CDR3 region is CASSRGTNYGYTF. In DNA form, the CDR3 reads TGCGCCAGCAGCCGCGGGACTAACTATGGCTACACCTTC.

This rearrangement joins TRBV7-9 to TRBJ1-3; 11 nucleotides agree with TRBD1. Germline V gene sequence: CDR1 SEHNR, CDR2 FQNEAQ (reference sequence). The ends lost 4 bases at V and 4 bases at J; junction bases unmatched: 9. The CDR3 has 17 amino acids. The CDR3: CASSSGQGVILGNTIYF. In DNA form, the CDR3 reads TGTGCCAGCAGCTCGGGACAGGGGGTAATTCTCGGAAACACCATATATTTT. The entire variable domain, with the rest obtained from reference TRBV7-9 and TRBJ1-3, is as follows: DTGVSQNPRHKITKRGQNVTFRCDPISEHNRLYWYRQTLGQGPEFLTYFQNEAQLEKSRLLSDRFSAERPKGSFSTLEIQRTEQGDSAMYLCASSSGQGVILGNTIYFGEGSWLTVV.

The genes are TRBV28 and TRBJ1-1; no reliable D call. Germline V CDR1 and CDR2: MDHEN, SYDVKM. This CDR3 is built from 15 residues. Trimming took off 2 bases at V and 1 base at J, with 11 bases between the two ends. The CDR3 DNA follows: TGTGCCAGCAGTTTAGGAGAGGTGCCGAACACTGAAGCTTTCTTT. It specifies CASSLGEVPNTEAFF.

The rearrangement joins TRBV10-3 to TRBJ1-1, with a weak D call TRBD1 (6 bases). Trimming stripped 11 bases from V and 1 base from J, with 14 bases between. Germline V gene sequence: CDR1 ENHRY, CDR2 SYGVKD. The CDR3 is 13 amino acids. This CDR3 reads CAATRTENTEAFF. In DNA, the CDR3 is TGTGCCGCAACCCGGACAGAGAACACTGAAGCTTTCTTT.

J is TRBJ1-1 and V is TRBV6-5, with D unclear. CDR3 length equals 13 residues. Trimming shortened V by 6 bases and J by 1 base, and 9 bases separated the two germline ends. The germline gives CDR1 MNHEY, CDR2 SVGAGI. CDR3: CASRTMENTEAFF. DNA of the CDR3: TGTGCCAGCAGGACAATGGAGAACACTGAAGCTTTCTTT.

The chain couples TRBV7-8 to TRBJ1-5; tentative D call: TRBD1 (5 bases). V was pared by 2 bases and J by 3 bases, with 14 bases between. Germline lookup yields CDR1 SGHVS and CDR2 FQNEAQ. This CDR3 spans 16 amino acids. CDR3 DNA sequence: TGTGCCAGCAGCTTATATGGGCAGGGTGTCAATCAGCCCCAGCATTTT. Translating it yields CASSLYGQGVNQPQHF.

V and J are TRBV18 and TRBJ1-1; 12 bases match TRBD1. Germline CDR1 KGHSH, CDR2 LQKENI. There are 17 residues in the CDR3. V lost 5 bases to trimming and J lost 0 bases; unmatched junction nucleotides: 7. The CDR3 reads CASSTGTGGNMNTEAFF. CDR3 in DNA: TGTGCCAGCTCAACGGGGACAGGGGGCAACATGAACACTGAAGCTTTCTTT.

This clone is a singleton in its sample. DNA for the CDR3: TGTGCCAGCAGCCAGAAAACAGGGGGACCCGATAGGTATGGCTACACCTTC. This codes for CASSQKTGGPDRYGYTF. J is TRBJ1-2 and V is TRBV3-1 (or the pseudogene TRBV3-2); TRBD1 matches at 8 bases. The germline V gene has CDR1 LGHDT and CDR2 YNNKEL (reference sequence). V lost 3 bases, J lost 5 bases, and 14 bases stayed unmatched. The CDR3 has 17 residues.

This chain uses TRBV7-8 with TRBJ1-1; no reliable D call. Germline loops: CDR1 SGHVS, CDR2 FQNEAQ. This CDR3 has 9 residues. The V end was cut by 8 bases, the J end by 11 bases, with 9 bases between. The CDR3 sequence: CASSPEAFF. The CDR3 coding sequence is TGTGCCAGCTCCCCGGAGGCTTTCTTT. Full variable domain (rest looked up from reference TRBV7-8 and TRBJ1-1): GAGVSQSPRYKVAKRGQDVALRCDPISGHVSLFWYQQALGQGPEFLTYFQNEAQLDKSGLPSDRFFAERPEGSVSTLKIQRTQQEDSAVYLCASSPEAFFGQGTRLTVV.

V usage is TRBV7-9 and J usage is TRBJ1-6; maybe TRBD1 (5 bases). Trimming shortened V by 5 bases and J by 7 bases, and 15 bases separated the two germline ends. CDR3 size: 15 residues. From germline, CDR1 is SEHNR and CDR2 FQNEAQ (reference sequence). The CDR3 DNA sequence: TGTGCCAGCAGCCGAGGGGAGGGGCCGAATTCACCCCTCCACTTT. Translating it yields CASSRGEGPNSPLHF.

About this clone: Different DNA sequences within this sample yield the same CDR3. J is TRBJ2-3 and V is TRBV5-1, with 7 bases fitting TRBD1. CDR1 is SGHRS and CDR2 is YFSETQ in the germline V gene. The junction had 2 bases not matched to a gene; V was cut back by 0 bases and J by 1 base. The CDR3 length is 15 residues. The CDR3 sequence is CASSLEGGRTDTQYF. CDR3 bases: TGCGCCAGCAGCTTGGAAGGGGGCCGCACAGATACGCAGTATTTT.

This clone is a singleton in its sample. V gene TRBV3-1 (or the pseudogene TRBV3-2) combines with J gene TRBJ1-1, with 7 positions matching TRBD1. Per germline, CDR1 LGHDT and CDR2 YNNKEL (reference sequence). V lost 6 bases, J lost 0 bases, and 4 bases stayed unmatched. The CDR3 is 14 amino acids. CDR3 sequence (DNA): TGTGCCAGCAGGCAGGGGGAAATGAACACTGAAGCTTTCTTT. Translated, it gives CASRQGEMNTEAFF.

This clone was observed a single time. The genes are TRBV6-6 and TRBJ1-5; 8 bases map to TRBD1. CDR1 and CDR2 from the germline V gene are MNHNY and SVGAGI (reference sequence). The CDR3 totals 14 residues. V lost 7 bases to trimming and J lost 6 bases; unmatched junction nucleotides: 8. Here the CDR3 reads CASTSGGRFQPQHF. The CDR3 coding sequence is TGTGCCAGCACTTCAGGGGGCCGTTTTCAGCCCCAGCATTTT.

V and J are TRBV10-3 and TRBJ1-4; the D gene is possibly TRBD1 (5 bases). Per the germline V gene, CDR1 is ENHRY and CDR2 is SYGVKD. Trimming stripped 2 bases from V and 10 bases from J, with 11 bases between. The CDR3 loop spans 13 amino acids. The CDR3: CAISEADSVKLFF. CDR3 nucleotides: TGTGCCATCAGTGAGGCAGACAGCGTAAAACTGTTTTTT.

A single count supports this clone. V gene TRBV11-1 combines with J gene TRBJ1-2; D ambiguous. CDR1 and CDR2 from the germline V gene are SGHAT and FQDESV (reference sequence). The CDR3 has 15 residues. The V gene lost 5 bases and the J gene lost 4 bases, with 17 bases spanning the gap. CDR3 sequence reads: CASSPRRLRGYGYTF. Here the CDR3 DNA reads TGTGCCAGCAGCCCCCGCCGACTGCGGGGCTATGGCTACACCTTC.

This chain joins TRBV27 and TRBJ2-7, with 13 bases identical to TRBD2. This CDR3 contains 17 residues. Germline V gene data show CDR1 as MNHEY and CDR2 as SMNVEV (reference sequence). After removal of 5 bases from V and 2 bases from J, the junction contained 9 bases not matched to a gene. The CDR3, as DNA: TGTGCCAGCAGTACCGGACTAGCGGGGGTTCGCGCCTACGAGCAGTACTTC. Translated, it gives CASSTGLAGVRAYEQYF.

V gene TRBV19 combines with J gene TRBJ2-7, with TRBD1 matching 8 bases. From germline, CDR1 is LNHDA and CDR2 SQIVND (reference sequence). V gave up 5 bases and J gave up 5 bases; unmatched junction bases: 8. The length of the CDR3 is 14 residues. CDR3 sequence: CASSGRTGLNEQYF. The DNA for the CDR3 is TGTGCCAGTAGTGGACGGACAGGGCTGAACGAGCAGTACTTC.

As DNA, the CDR3 is TGTGCCAGCAGCCCAGGGGCGGGGGGGTCAGATACGCAGTATTTT. Its translation: CASSPGAGGSDTQYF. This sequence joins TRBV7-6 and TRBJ2-3; 9 bases are shared with TRBD2. This CDR3 has 15 amino acids. V shed 5 bases and J 4 bases; nucleotides not matched to a gene: 7. Germline V gene sequence: CDR1 SGHVS, CDR2 FNYEAQ.

In its sample, this clone was seen once. The V and J genes are TRBV6-6 and TRBJ2-3; D is unresolved. The CDR3 sequence is 13 residues long. The V and J ends lost 2 bases and 7 bases respectively, with 10 bases between them. Germline V CDR1 and CDR2: MNHNY, SVGAGI (reference sequence). The CDR3 bases are TGTGCCAGCAGTTACCCTGAGACAAATACGCAGTATTTT. Translated: CASSYPETNTQYF.

The chain has TRBV13 and TRBJ2-7; 10 nucleotides match TRBD1. Germline loops: CDR1 PRHDT, CDR2 FYEKMQ (reference sequence). V gave up 5 bases and J gave up 3 bases; unmatched junction bases: 7. The CDR3 contains 15 residues. Written as DNA, the CDR3 is TGTGCCAGCAGCCCGACCGGGACAGGGGACTACGAGCAGTACTTC. It encodes CASSPTGTGDYEQYF.

The chain is built from TRBV5-1 and TRBJ1-1; 7 bases align to TRBD1. Germline lookup yields CDR1 SGHRS and CDR2 YFSETQ. Unmatched junction bases numbered 5, after V lost 0 bases and J lost 3 bases. The CDR3 length is 15 residues. Here the CDR3 reads CASSLVSTGYTEAFF. The CDR3 nucleotides are TGCGCCAGCAGCTTGGTTTCGACAGGGTACACTGAAGCTTTCTTT.

The J gene is TRBJ2-1, the V gene TRBV7-2; 7 bases fit TRBD1. V shed 5 bases and J 3 bases; nucleotides not matched to a gene: 4. From germline, CDR1 is SGHTA and CDR2 FQGNSA. CDR3 length equals 14 residues. CDR3 protein: CASSPRQGYNEQFF. The DNA of the CDR3 is TGTGCCAGCAGCCCCCGACAGGGCTACAATGAGCAGTTCTTC.